Listed below are T cell receptor beta chains from one sample, sequenced in a study of cytomegalovirus exposure and HLA in healthy donors. Here immunoSEQ multiplex PCR was the method, and the copy in TCRdb shows in-frame clones only, minus some. Of approximately 110,000 clones listed, 75% to 85% are singletons. The sample consisted of PBMCs. These receptors were collected from a man under 40 in good health and CMV-seronegative. Each CDR3 is given with its conserved first and last residue. Each record gives: V gene, clone size, D gene, J gene, CDR3 DNA, CDR3 protein. A D gene is named only where the DNA matches it firmly. Clone sizes are given selectively: once, few, many, or a class where the clone is expanded.

>TRBV4-3|NA|TRBD2|TRBJ2-2
TGCGCCAGCAGCCCGGCCGGTAGCGGGGGGGCAGGCGGGGAGCTGTTTTTT
CASSPAGSGGAGGELFF
>TRBV6-1|NA|NA|TRBJ1-2
TGTGCCAGCAGTGCGAATAGGGCTACTAGTGGCTACACCTTC
CASSANRATSGYTF
>TRBV5-1|NA|TRBD1|TRBJ2-2
TGCGCCAGCAGCACGCAACAGGGGAGCACCGGGGAGCTGTTTTTT
CASSTQQGSTGELFF
>TRBV4-1|many|TRBD1|TRBJ1-5
TGCGCCAGCAGCCAACAGGGGGATGGTCAGCCCCAGCATTTT
CASSQQGDGQPQHF
>TRBV30|few|NA|TRBJ1-2
TGTGCCTGGAGTCCAGACAGGAATTATGGCTACACCTTC
CAWSPDRNYGYTF
>TRBV6-5|NA|NA|TRBJ2-7
TGTGCCAGCACCACTTCCCCTGACAGAATCGACGAGCAGTACTTC
CASTTSPDRIDEQYF
>TRBV5-4|NA|NA|TRBJ2-6
TGTGCCAGCAGCACTCCTTACTCTGGGGCCAACGTCCTGACTTTC
CASSTPYSGANVLTF
>TRBV10-1|NA|NA|TRBJ2-3
TGCGCCAGCAGCAACGGAGATACGCAGTATTTT
CASSNGDTQYF
>TRBV5-4|NA|TRBD2|TRBJ2-7
TGTGCCAGCAGCTTCGGTCGAGGTAGCGGGAAAGACTACGAGCAGTACTTC
CASSFGRGSGKDYEQYF
>TRBV10-2|once|NA|TRBJ2-7
TGCGCCAGCAGTGAACTGGCCAGGGCCCACGAGCAGTACTTC
CASSELARAHEQYF
>TRBV11-3|NA|TRBD1|TRBJ1-6
TGTGCCAGCAGCTTAGAACCAGGGGGAGATAATTCACCCCTCCACTTT
CASSLEPGGDNSPLHF
>TRBV28|NA|NA|TRBJ2-7
TGTGCCAGCGGCAGACTTCTAGCGACCGCCGCCTACGAGCAGTACTTC
CASGRLLATAAYEQYF
>TRBV6-5|NA|NA|TRBJ2-5
TGTGCCAGCAACCTCGGACAAGACGGCCAAGAGACCCAGTACTTC
CASNLGQDGQETQYF
>TRBV19|NA|TRBD2|TRBJ2-3
TGTGCCAGTACATTCAGCGGGGGCTTCACAGATACGCAGTATTTT
CASTFSGGFTDTQYF
>TRBV27|NA|TRBD1|TRBJ1-2
TGTGCCAGCAGTTTGGCCCCGACAGGGAAGTATGGCTACACCTTC
CASSLAPTGKYGYTF
>TRBV30|few|NA|TRBJ1-1
TGTGCCTGGAGCAACACCGCCAACACTGAAGCTTTCTTT
CAWSNTANTEAFF
>TRBV6-5|NA|NA|TRBJ1-2
TGTGCCAGCAGTGAGAGGGCTGTAAACTATGGCTACACCTTC
CASSERAVNYGYTF
>TRBV5-1|NA|TRBD2|TRBJ2-5
TGCGCCAGCAGCTTGGGACTAGCGGGGTTCTACCAAGAGACCCAGTACTTC
CASSLGLAGFYQETQYF
>TRBV6-5|NA|TRBD2|TRBJ2-3
TGTGCCAGCAGTTACTCACTAGCGGGGGTCTCAGATACGCAGTATTTT
CASSYSLAGVSDTQYF
>TRBV9|NA|TRBD1|TRBJ1-2
TGTGCCAGCAGCGCCAGGGGGTCCCAGGATCGGGGCTACACCTTC
CASSARGSQDRGYTF
>TRBV28|NA|TRBD1|TRBJ1-1
TGTGCCAGCAGTTCTCCGACAGGGGGACTCACTGAAGCTTTCTTT
CASSSPTGGLTEAFF
>TRBV2|few|NA|TRBJ1-6
TGTGCCACCTCTCCGGGACAATTTTCACCCCTCCACTTT
CATSPGQFSPLHF
>TRBV29-1|NA|NA|TRBJ1-2
TGCAGCGTTGACGGCGGGCCCCAGGGCTACACCTTC
CSVDGGPQGYTF
>TRBV5-1|NA|NA|TRBJ1-3
TGCGCCAGCAGCCCCGCAGGACAAAGAAACACCATATATTTT
CASSPAGQRNTIYF
>TRBV6-5|NA|TRBD1|TRBJ1-2
TGTGCCAGCAGTTACTCCTCCGGACAGGGACCCTATGGCTACACCTTC
CASSYSSGQGPYGYTF
>TRBV5-1|few|TRBD1|TRBJ1-1
TGCGCCAGCAGCTTGCAGGGGGCGGCGGACACTGAAGCTTTCTTT
CASSLQGAADTEAFF
>TRBV5-1|NA|NA|TRBJ2-2
TGCGCCAGCAGCATCAGGGGCGAAATAGCTCATACCGGGGAGCTGTTTTTT
CASSIRGEIAHTGELFF
>TRBV30|NA|NA|TRBJ2-3
TGTGCCTGGAGTTGGGCGCTTACAGATACGCAGTATTTT
CAWSWALTDTQYF
>TRBV6-1|NA|NA|TRBJ2-3
TGTGCCAGCAGTGGGGTATTGGAGGGCACAGATACGCAGTATTTT
CASSGVLEGTDTQYF
>TRBV4-2|NA|TRBD1|TRBJ1-3
TGTGCCAGCACCCAAACAGGGGGCCTCCCGCTTGGAAACACCATATATTTT
CASTQTGGLPLGNTIYF
>TRBV19|NA|NA|TRBJ1-5
TGTGCCAGTAGTATGGCTTCTGATCAGCCCCAGCATTTT
CASSMASDQPQHF
>TRBV27|NA|NA|TRBJ2-1
TGTGCCAGCAGTTTAAGGCAGGGATCGCATAATGAGCAGTTCTTC
CASSLRQGSHNEQFF
>TRBV28|NA|NA|TRBJ2-1
TGTGCCAGCAGTCCTGCAGGGCAGGGTAACAATGAGCAGTTCTTC
CASSPAGQGNNEQFF
>TRBV14|few|NA|TRBJ1-1
TGTGCCAGCAGCCAAAACCCAGGGGTTACTGAAGCTTTCTTT
CASSQNPGVTEAFF
>TRBV28|NA|TRBD1|TRBJ1-1
TGTGCCAGCAGTTTTACAGGGGGCGGGAACACTGAAGCTTTCTTT
CASSFTGGGNTEAFF
>TRBV6-5|few|NA|TRBJ2-7
TGTGCCAGCAGTTTTGGGGGCTACTTCTCCTACGAGCAGTACTTC
CASSFGGYFSYEQYF
>TRBV5-4|NA|NA|TRBJ1-6
TGTGCCAGCAGCTTGGAGTCGGGGATCTCCTATAATTCACCCCTCCACTTT
CASSLESGISYNSPLHF
>TRBV19|NA|TRBD1|TRBJ1-5
TGTGCCAGTAACCCACAGGGGTTTCAGCCCCAGCATTTT
CASNPQGFQPQHF
>TRBV30|few|TRBD1|TRBJ1-2
TGTGCCTGGAAAAAGGGGACAGAGGACTATGGCTACACCTTC
CAWKKGTEDYGYTF